This entry lists 21 T cell receptor beta chains sequenced from one sample in a study of radiation and T cells in renal cell carcinoma. Time point reported: blood 2 weeks post-SBRT. Regarding treatment: 15 Gy SBRT to primary tumor, nephrectomy 4 weeks later. The method was immunoSEQ multiplex PCR; TCRdb's version includes in-frame clones alone and lacks a portion of them. Of around 80,000 clones in the sample, about four fifths are singletons; the top ten hold approximately 5.4%. Sample: blood, taken from a patient whose treatment included radiotherapy and nephrectomy. The source is a man aged 55 to 69 with renal cell carcinoma.

V gene TRBV11-2 combines with J gene TRBJ2-7; 8 nucleotides agree with TRBD2. The germline CDR1 and CDR2 sequences are SGHAT and FQNNGV. CDR3 length equals 16 residues. V shed 6 bases, J shed 4 bases, and the junction held 14 bases outside the gene matches. The CDR3 coding sequence is TGTGCCAGCAGTTCACAGATGGGAGCGGGAGATTACGAGCAGTACTTC. Protein sequence: CASSSQMGAGDYEQYF.

This clone has only a few counts. The chain uses TRBV5-4 and TRBJ2-3; D may be TRBD2 (6 bases). The V end lost 2 bases, the J end lost 0 bases, and 13 bases lay between the germline ends. The CDR3 is 16 amino acids. Looked up from germline, CDR1 is SGHNT and CDR2 is YYREEE (reference sequence). The chain's CDR3 is CASSFSAGYSTDTQYF. For the CDR3, the DNA is TGTGCCAGCAGCTTCTCAGCGGGCTATAGCACAGATACGCAGTATTTT.

This sequence joins TRBV11-2 and TRBJ2-5; D perhaps matches TRBD2 (5 bases). The CDR3 length is 15 residues. With 6 bases removed from V and 2 bases from J, the gap between germline ends came to 16 bases. Germline CDR1 SGHAT, CDR2 FQNNGV. CDR3 nucleotide sequence: TGTGCCAGCAGTCCCCCACTAGGGAGACAAGAGACCCAGTACTTC. This translates into CASSPPLGRQETQYF.

V and J are TRBV7-8 and TRBJ2-3; D is possibly TRBD1 (6 bases). Germline V gene lookup returns CDR1 SGHVS and CDR2 FQNEAQ. The CDR3 has 15 amino acids. V shed 3 bases and J shed 4 bases, with 14 bases lying between them. CDR3 coding DNA: TGTGCCAGCAGCTTGGTAGGGGGTGGTGCAGATACGCAGTATTTT. Amino acids: CASSLVGGGADTQYF.

This clone turned up a few times. The rearrangement links TRBV11-2 to TRBJ1-5; TRBD1 agrees at 8 bases. Losses at the gene ends were 5 bases for V and 6 bases for J; bases not matched to a gene: 3. Germline CDR1 SGHAT, CDR2 FQNNGV. The CDR3 extends over 13 amino acids. The CDR3 DNA sequence: TGTGCCAGCAGCCGAGACAGGGGTCAGCCCCAGCATTTT. As protein: CASSRDRGQPQHF.

The chain combines TRBV19 with TRBJ1-5; D is perhaps TRBD1 (5 bases). Trimming took 3 bases from V and 0 from J, leaving 9 bases between them. CDR1 is LNHDA, CDR2 SQIVND, per germline (reference sequence). The CDR3 covers 15 residues. CDR3 protein: CASSMWGNSNQPQHF. As DNA, the CDR3 is TGTGCCAGTAGTATGTGGGGGAATAGCAATCAGCCCCAGCATTTT.

This clone was seen only a few times. The rearrangement uses TRBV7-9 and TRBJ1-1; TRBD1 might be the D (6 bases). Trimming took off 5 bases at V and 10 bases at J, with 14 bases between the two ends. This CDR3 has 12 residues. CDR1 SEHNR and CDR2 FQNEAQ come from the germline V gene (reference sequence). The CDR3 DNA is TGTGCCAGCAGCCGGGACATCGCGGCAGCTTTCTTT. This translates into CASSRDIAAAFF.

The rearrangement joins TRBV5-1 to TRBJ2-3; perhaps TRBD2 as D (5 bases). CDR1 and CDR2 from the germline V gene are SGHRS and YFSETQ. This CDR3 has 13 residues. The V end lost 0 bases, the J end lost 5 bases, and 7 bases lay between the germline ends. CDR3 protein: CASSLDGKDTQYF. In DNA, the CDR3 is TGCGCCAGCAGCTTGGACGGGAAAGATACGCAGTATTTT. Full variable domain (remainder filled in from reference TRBV5-1 and TRBJ2-3): KAGVTQTPRYLIKTRGQQVTLSCSPISGHRSVSWYQQTPGQGLQFLFEYFSETQRNKGNFPGRFSGRQFSNSRSEMNVSTLELGDSALYLCASSLDGKDTQYFGPGTRLTVL.

This clone appeared once. The chain uses TRBV7-9 and TRBJ2-3; D not resolved. CDR3 length: 14 amino acids. Trimming took off 1 base at V and 1 base at J, with 6 bases between the two ends. Germline CDR1 SEHNR, CDR2 FQNEAQ (reference sequence). Here the CDR3 DNA reads TGTGCCAGCAGCTTAGGTTGGGGCACAGATACGCAGTATTTT. It yields the protein CASSLGWGTDTQYF.

The chain employs TRBV19 and TRBJ1-4; TRBD1 matches 11 bases. The CDR3 totals 14 residues. The trim removed 4 bases at V and 7 bases at J, leaving 2 bases unmatched. The germline V gene encodes CDR1 LNHDA and CDR2 SQIVND (reference sequence). The CDR3 DNA is TGTGCCAGTAGTAGGACAGGGGGCGCTGAAAAACTGTTTTTT. This gives the protein CASSRTGGAEKLFF. Variable domain in full (rest from reference TRBV19 and TRBJ1-4): DGGITQSPKYLFRKEGQNVTLSCEQNLNHDAMYWYRQDPGQGLRLIYYSQIVNDFQKGDIAEGYSVSREKKESFPLTVTSAQKNPTAFYLCASSRTGGAEKLFFGSGTQLSVL.

The CDR3 DNA reads TGCAGTGCTCCTAACAGGGGGGAAGCTTTCTTT. It is translated as CSAPNRGEAFF. This chain links TRBV20-1 with TRBJ1-1, with 8 bases identical to TRBD1. This CDR3 spans 11 amino acids. In germline, CDR1 is DFQATT, CDR2 SNEGSKA (reference sequence). The V gene end was trimmed by 5 bases and the J gene end by 8 bases; junction bases not matched to a gene: 4.

In its sample, this clone was seen once. The rearrangement joins TRBV27 to TRBJ2-1; 10 nucleotides match TRBD2. This CDR3 comprises 15 residues. The V gene end was trimmed by 6 bases and the J gene end by 3 bases; junction bases not matched to a gene: 5. Germline V lookup: CDR1 MNHEY, CDR2 SMNVEV (reference sequence). The CDR3 spells CASSKLAGFYNEQFF. The CDR3 DNA reads TGTGCCAGCAGCAAACTAGCGGGATTCTACAATGAGCAGTTCTTC.

The chain recombines TRBV2 with TRBJ2-1, with D perhaps matching TRBD1 or TRBD2 (5 bases each). The CDR3 covers 15 residues. From germline, CDR1 is SNHLY and CDR2 FYNNEI. Trimming cost V 6 bases and J 6 bases, with 18 bases left between them. This chain's CDR3 is CASRVSRAGSNEQFF. CDR3 coding DNA: TGTGCCAGCAGGGTCTCTAGGGCAGGGAGCAATGAGCAGTTCTTC.

V and J are TRBV9 and TRBJ1-4; D is undetermined. The CDR3 length is 15 residues. With 0 bases removed from V and 4 bases from J, the gap between germline ends came to 10 bases. Germline V gives CDR1 SGDLS, CDR2 YYNGEE. CDR3 DNA: TGTGCCAGCAGCGTAGGAGGGCGTGGTAATGAAAAACTGTTTTTT. Translating it yields CASSVGGRGNEKLFF.

CDR3 amino acids: CANGQGTMTNEKLFF. The CDR3 bases are TGTGCCAATGGACAAGGGACCATGACTAATGAAAAACTGTTTTTT. The chain couples TRBV7-7 to TRBJ1-4, with D perhaps matching TRBD1 (5 bases). The length of the CDR3 is 15 residues. V was clipped by 10 bases and J by 2 bases, with 17 bases between them. Germline lookup yields CDR1 SSHAT and CDR2 FNYEAQ (reference sequence).

The gene calls are TRBV10-1 and TRBJ2-5; TRBD2 aligns across 12 bases. Germline CDR1 is WNHNN and CDR2 is SYGVQD (reference sequence). The CDR3 totals 14 residues. V trimming: 6 bases; J trimming: 4 bases; junction bases outside the gene matches: 3. The CDR3 sequence is CASSGGLAGETQYF. The CDR3 nucleotides read TGCGCCAGCAGCGGGGGACTAGCGGGAGAGACCCAGTACTTC.

This chain links TRBV5-5 with TRBJ1-3; D is ambiguous. Germline V gene lookup returns CDR1 SGHKS and CDR2 YYEKEE (reference sequence). Deletions cut 4 bases from V and 4 bases from J, with 15 bases between. This CDR3 spans 15 amino acids. The CDR3 DNA follows: TGTGCCAGCAGCCCTTCCTGGGTATCCGGAAACACCATATATTTT. This codes for CASSPSWVSGNTIYF.

In DNA form, the CDR3 reads TGTGCCAGCAGCTTATACGATGGGCCCTATGGCTACACCTTC. It yields the protein CASSLYDGPYGYTF. The chain couples TRBV7-9 to TRBJ1-2; D call uncertain. Germline V gene lookup returns CDR1 SEHNR and CDR2 FQNEAQ (reference sequence). V was trimmed by 2 bases and J by 4 bases, leaving 11 bases between them. There are 14 residues in the CDR3.

A remark on this clone: The identical CDR3 is also encoded by other nucleotide sequences in the sample. V and J are TRBV6-5 and TRBJ2-4; no firm D call. CDR1 and CDR2 from the germline V gene are MNHEY and SVGAGI. The CDR3 covers 13 residues. The germline V and J ends were trimmed by 6 bases and 1 base, with 7 bases remaining between them. The chain's CDR3 is CASSPRAKNIQYF. CDR3 DNA: TGTGCCAGCAGCCCCAGGGCCAAAAACATTCAGTACTTC.

Only a few counts were recorded for this clone. The chain uses TRBV19 and TRBJ2-1; D gene ambiguous. CDR3 size: 15 residues. V gave up 4 bases and J gave up 0 bases, with 10 bases separating them. The V gene's germline CDR1 is LNHDA and CDR2 SQIVND (reference sequence). The CDR3 region is CASSRALSSYNEQFF. CDR3 DNA sequence: TGTGCCAGTAGTAGGGCCCTTAGCTCCTACAATGAGCAGTTCTTC.

The table lists this clone with a few counts. This rearrangement joins TRBV5-1 to TRBJ2-7; D is uncertain. The V gene lost 4 bases and the J gene lost 7 bases, with 12 bases spanning the gap. The germline gives CDR1 SGHRS, CDR2 YFSETQ. The CDR3 consists of 12 residues. The chain's CDR3 is CASSPTLGEQYF. CDR3 nucleotide sequence: TGCGCCAGCAGCCCTACTCTGGGAGAGCAGTACTTC.